Reported below is one TCR beta chain. Trimming shortened V by 0 bases and J by 0 bases, and 11 bases separated the two germline ends. The CDR3 sequence is 16 residues long. Germline V gene sequence: CDR1 SGDLS, CDR2 YYNGEE. This sample was included in a study of blood T cell repertoires in COVID-19. Produced via immunoSEQ multiplex PCR; TCRdb's table is partial and in-frame only. In the table there are about 310,000 clones, around 89% of which are singletons. This TCR derives from a woman aged 35 to 49 who had recovered from COVID-19. The chain couples TRBV9 to TRBJ2-3; tentatively, D is TRBD2 (6 bases). The source material was PBMCs or T cells enriched from blood (not recorded which). CDR3 in DNA: TGTGCCAGCAGCGTAGGCGGGGAGCCCAGCACAGATACGCAGTATTTT. Translating it yields CASSVGGEPSTDTQYF.